This T cell receptor beta chain was recorded in a study of control samples from healthy donors and cancer patients. TCRdb's copy holds only in-frame clones and misses some; the assay was immunoSEQ multiplex PCR. The profile shows around 200,000 clones, roughly 93% of them singletons. Germline assignment: CDR1 LGHDT and CDR2 YNNKEL (reference sequence). The CDR3 contains 15 residues. Between the trimmed V and J ends, which lost 4 bases and 3 bases, there was a span of 10 bases. Sequencing was done on a sample of blood. The gene calls are TRBV3-1 (or the pseudogene TRBV3-2) and TRBJ1-6; no definite D call. The receptor was derived from a man between 18 and 29 years old in good health. The CDR3 DNA sequence: TGTGCCAGCAGCCCGACGGGGTTCTATAATTCACCCCTCCACTTT. Translated, it gives CASSPTGFYNSPLHF.